In this sample, the clone carrying this T cell receptor (beta chain) turned up a few times. CDR3-region Arm-PCR and iRepertoire HTBI primers produced the TCR beta libraries. TCRdb passed the multiplex PCR reads through MiXCR, listing each CDR3 protein once. The sample lists 510,000 or so distinct CDR3 sequences; about 11% were seen once. Trimming removed 5 bases at V and 9 bases at J, with 23 bases between. The CDR3 length is 16 residues. Germline V gene sequence: CDR1 SEHNR, CDR2 FQNEAQ (reference sequence). This record belongs to a study of regulatory T cells in long-lasting Graves disease. Time point reported: newly diagnosed GD, antithyroid drugs for less than 3 months. Isolated PBMC RNA provided the starting material for the TCR library. This same sample was also part of a study on T cells in Graves' hyperthyroidism and ophthalmopathy.

Here the sequenced sample was peripheral blood mononuclear cells (PBMCs), taken at new diagnosis, from a patient treated with antithyroid drugs. This receptor was identified in a woman in her 30s with Graves disease. The chain carries TRBV7-9 and TRBJ2-1, with a tentative D call TRBD2 (6 bases). The CDR3 nucleotides read TGTGCCAGCAGCCAACCTGGGGGTAGCGGTATGGGTGAGCAGTTCTTC. Amino acid sequence: CASSQPGGSGMGEQFF.